The T cell receptor (beta chain) under discussion was sequenced for a study of OX40 agonist ivuxolimab in advanced cancers. This CDR3 is built from 14 residues. Looked up from germline, CDR1 is SGHAT and CDR2 is FQNNGV. Trimming took off 5 bases at V and 2 bases at J, with 11 bases between the two ends. Libraries were prepared by immunoSEQ multiplex PCR; TCRdb keeps only in-frame clonotypes and omits some of them. Of 40,000 to 55,000 clones listed, around 84% are singletons. Turning to this clone: Its antigen is still unknown.

General study findings and limits: Patients who responded partially at 0.1-3.0 mg/kg showed clonal expansion ranking among the lowest.

The sequencing here drew on CD4+ or CD8+ T cells sorted from blood, taken in a trial of the OX40 agonist ivuxolimab. The origin of this receptor is an adult with an advanced solid tumor such as melanoma, head and neck, liver or kidney cancer. J is TRBJ2-3 and V is TRBV11-2; no firm D call. The CDR3 loop reads CASSLMGFTDTQYF. The CDR3 DNA is TGTGCCAGCAGCCTCATGGGATTCACAGATACGCAGTATTTT.